This TCR beta chain was observed in a study of shared clonotypes between healthy human individuals. J was trimmed by 4 bases and V by 7 bases; bases with no gene match: 7. The CDR3 runs 13 residues. CDR1 MDHEN and CDR2 SYDVKM come from the germline V gene. The method was immunoSEQ multiplex PCR; TCRdb's version includes in-frame clones alone and lacks a portion of them. Of about 710,000 clones in the sample, 55% to 80% were seen once. Source material: memory CD4+ T cells sorted from blood. Regarding subset: CD45RA-negative fraction. This receptor was identified in a woman between 25 and 40 years old in good health. The chain employs TRBV28 and TRBJ2-7; 7 bases are shared with TRBD1. This CDR3 is CASKGAGSYEQYF. CDR3 nucleotide sequence: TGTGCCAGCAAGGGGGCAGGTTCTTACGAGCAGTACTTC.